This is a list of T cell receptor beta chains from one sample in a study of glioma-infiltrating T cells after dendritic cell vaccination. TCRdb keeps only in-frame clones here, not all; method: immunoSEQ multiplex PCR. The data hold some 100,000 clones, with over 60% observed a single time. The sample in question was blood, obtained before dendritic cell vaccination. Receptor source: a human donor with glioblastoma. Both conserved end residues are trimmed from each CDR3. The D gene is left open where the match is weak.

CDR3aa | v_gene | d_gene
ASSLDLILHEQY | TRBV11-2 | -
SAPADTQY | TRBV20-1 | -
SARGDGEAF | TRBV20-1 | -
ATSRRQGVNSPLH | TRBV15 | TRBD1
ASSSAQGSLLSPLH | TRBV6-5 | -
ASSLEGETEAF | TRBV2 | -
ASSYSTGVYEQY | TRBV6-6 | TRBD1
ATSRYRGTYEQY | TRBV15 | TRBD1
ASSLARGGYGNTIY | TRBV7-2 | -
ASSFGGTSGGANEQF | TRBV5-1 | TRBD2
ASSLDLGGGTGELF | TRBV11-2 | TRBD1
ASSHRGLDAGVTEAF | TRBV6-4 | -
ASSMMGRGFVTGELF | TRBV19 | TRBD1
ASSPSTGGYGYT | TRBV18 | TRBD1
ASSLAPGGFTGELF | TRBV5-4 | -
ASRPRVGTGELF | TRBV11-3 | -
ASSSRLRAGGYEQY | TRBV11-2 | TRBD2
ASSDVRGSPLH | TRBV6-1 | -
AIAQGDLTNTEAF | TRBV28 | TRBD1
ASSQTGEQF | TRBV4-1 | -
ASSVRGPDNEQF | TRBV10-1 | TRBD1
ASSPGQDSYNEQF | TRBV18 | TRBD1
ASSLITSNTGELF | TRBV5-1 | -
SVALRDRV | TRBV29-1 | -
ASSSPRDRTGEQY | TRBV28 | TRBD1
ASSPGGGSDVYGYT | TRBV18 | TRBD1
ASAEGARGYT | TRBV28 | TRBD1
ASSLTPTDTQY | TRBV5-1 | -
ASSSPRSLTSSYNEQF | TRBV7-2 | -
ASSVYGNTIY | TRBV7-9 | -
ASSLWGGQQPQH | TRBV27 | -
ASSWDPDSSYNEQF | TRBV5-1 | -
ASSAGELPQH | TRBV2 | -
ASSAQGAGELF | TRBV6-4 | -
ASSAPRPGGRDGNTIY | TRBV9 | -
SVSQGDGYT | TRBV29-1 | TRBD1
ASSRAQGGYT | TRBV6-5 | -
ASSYLAGGNTEAF | TRBV6-5 | TRBD1
ASTSLGAYNEQF | TRBV6-1 | -
AWSDGRVNYGYT | TRBV30 | -
ATSTPGLVTSEQF | TRBV15 | TRBD2